The clone carrying this T cell receptor (beta chain) has a count of ten or more. Its target is not known. This entry belongs to a study of T cells in Graves' hyperthyroidism and ophthalmopathy. Study-level results: Blood shared most expanded thyroid clonotypes above 0.001. In the analysis, a 13 V-J model separated ophthalmopathy from stable hyperthyroidism.

Germline V gene lookup returns CDR1 SGHNT and CDR2 YYREEE (reference sequence). J lost 3 bases, V lost 4 bases, and 3 bases had no gene match. The CDR3 contains 14 residues. The definition of stable Graves' hyperthyroidism was no ophthalmopathy progression within 18 months. Amplification of TCR beta CDR3 regions was performed using RNA transcripts as template. In the first-round RT-PCR of the TCR CDR3, the HTBI primer set was used. MiXCR, applied by TCRdb to the multiplex PCR reads, yields one record per CDR3 protein. Altogether 300,000 to 500,000 distinct CDR3 sequences are present, under 15% being singletons, with the ten largest covering about 30%.

This receptor was obtained from a woman in her thirties with Graves' hyperthyroidism. The gene calls are TRBV5-4 and TRBJ1-5, with TRBD1 identical over 8 bases. Sequencing was carried out using blood. The CDR3 DNA sequence: TGTGCCAGCAGCCTGGACAGGGACAATCAGCCCCAGCATTTT. This gives the protein CASSLDRDNQPQHF.